The rows below give T cell receptor beta chains drawn from one sample of a study of blood T cells in healthy people across ages. TCRdb called the 5' RACE reads again in MiXCR, with one record for every CDR3 protein. The sample consists of about 780,000 distinct CDR3 sequences, 35% to 60% of them appearing once. The sequenced sample was blood. These receptors were collected from a man of 80 years or more in good health. Both conserved end residues are part of each CDR3. The D gene is left open where the match is weak. Only part of the rows carry a size: once, few, many, or a class if the clone is expanded.

TRBV2	TRBD2	few	TRBJ2-7	CASSDGTRGYEQYF	TGTGCCAGCAGTGATGGGACTAGGGGCTACGAGCAGTACTTC
TRBV20-1	TRBD1	.	TRBJ1-5	CSATDRVNQPQHF	TGCAGTGCTACTGACAGGGTAAATCAGCCCCAGCATTTT
TRBV29-1	TRBD1	.	TRBJ2-1	CSATGNGNEQFF	TGCAGCGCGACAGGGAACGGCAATGAGCAGTTCTTC
TRBV18	.	.	TRBJ1-5	CASSEPPGSNNQPQHF	TGTGCCAGCTCAGAACCTCCTGGGAGTAACAATCAGCCCCAGCATTTT
TRBV5-1	.	.	TRBJ2-1	CASSEDTSSYNEQFF	TGCGCCAGCAGCGAGGACACGAGCTCCTACAATGAGCAGTTCTTC
TRBV21-1	.	.	TRBJ2-1	CASSKGPGGNEQFF	TGTGCCAGCAGCAAAGGGCCCGGAGGAAATGAGCAGTTCTTC
TRBV2	.	many	TRBJ1-1	CASSEIPGNTEAFF	TGTGCCAGCAGTGAAATCCCGGGGAACACTGAAGCTTTCTTT
TRBV30	.	.	TRBJ2-7	CAWGDTSYEQYF	TGTGCCTGGGGGGACACCTCCTACGAGCAGTACTTC
TRBV20-1	.	.	TRBJ2-1	CSASPPGELYNEQFF	TGCAGTGCTAGTCCCCCCGGGGAGTTATACAATGAGCAGTTCTTC
TRBV27	.	.	TRBJ2-5	CASSLPADQETQYF	TGTGCCAGCAGTTTACCGGCAGACCAAGAGACCCAGTACTTC
TRBV9	TRBD2	.	TRBJ2-3	CASSGRGTSGEFTDTQYF	TGTGCCAGCAGCGGGAGAGGGACTAGCGGAGAATTCACAGATACGCAGTATTTT
TRBV7-2	.	.	TRBJ2-1	CASSHRIGGESRNEQFF	TGTGCCAGCAGCCACAGGATCGGGGGAGAATCCAGAAATGAGCAGTTCTTC
TRBV29-1	.	many	TRBJ2-7	CSVVPGTTGIYEQYF	TGCAGCGTCGTCCCCGGGACAACAGGGATTTACGAGCAGTACTTC
TRBV7-2	.	.	TRBJ1-1	CASSFRTRNTEAFF	TGTGCCAGCAGCTTCCGGACAAGGAACACTGAAGCTTTCTTT
TRBV15	TRBD2	.	TRBJ2-5	CATSSGTSGKETQYF	TGTGCCACCAGCAGCGGGACTAGCGGGAAAGAGACCCAGTACTTC
TRBV4-3	TRBD1	.	TRBJ2-3	CASSQDSPMTGVFTDTQYF	TGCGCCAGCAGCCAAGATAGTCCGATGACAGGGGTCTTCACAGATACGCAGTATTTT
TRBV4-3	TRBD2	once	TRBJ2-4	CASSQDPGGTRNIQYF	TGCGCCAGCAGCCAAGATCCCGGGGGGACCCGAAACATTCAGTACTTC
TRBV9	TRBD2	once	TRBJ2-5	CASGVAATSGIETQYF	TGTGCCAGCGGCGTAGCGGCGACTAGCGGGATAGAGACCCAGTACTTC
TRBV3-1	TRBD2	.	TRBJ2-7	CASSQGWLADYEQYF	TGTGCCAGCAGCCAAGGATGGCTAGCGGACTACGAGCAGTACTTC
TRBV9	.	once	TRBJ2-1	CASSPRTSLSNEQFF	TGTGCCAGCAGCCCCCGAACTAGTCTCTCCAATGAGCAGTTCTTC
TRBV5-1	TRBD1	.	TRBJ2-7	CASSLPGTDYEQYF	TGCGCCAGCAGCTTGCCTGGGACAGACTACGAGCAGTACTTC
TRBV20-1	TRBD2	few	TRBJ2-3	CSAAPGLEGGGTDTQYF	TGCAGTGCCGCACCGGGACTAGAGGGAGGGGGCACAGATACGCAGTATTTT
TRBV10-3	.	.	TRBJ2-2	CAISESAGPVNTGELFF	TGTGCCATCAGTGAGTCCGCGGGGCCGGTTAACACCGGGGAGCTGTTTTTT
TRBV30	.	.	TRBJ2-5	CAWSVRWTQYF	TGTGCCTGGAGTGTAAGGTGGACCCAGTACTTC
TRBV20-1	.	.	TRBJ2-3	CSARAPLDTQYF	TGCAGTGCTCGCGCCCCACTAGATACGCAGTATTTT
TRBV28	.	.	TRBJ2-7	CASSRLPRDYEQYF	TGTGCCAGCAGTCGGCTCCCCAGGGACTACGAGCAGTACTTC
TRBV27	TRBD2	.	TRBJ2-7	CASSVSGSFYEQYF	TGTGCCAGCAGTGTAAGCGGGAGTTTCTACGAGCAGTACTTC
TRBV20-1	TRBD2	.	TRBJ2-3	CSARDPASGRQHTQYF	TGCAGTGCTAGAGATCCGGCTAGCGGGAGGCAACATACGCAGTATTTT
TRBV5-1	.	.	TRBJ1-3	CASSLQGTSGNTIYF	TGCGCCAGCAGCTTGCAGGGTACCTCTGGAAACACCATATATTTT
TRBV20-1	TRBD2	.	TRBJ2-3	CSAEPGAGEDAQYF	TGCAGTGCCGAGCCCGGAGCGGGAGAAGATGCGCAGTATTTT
TRBV10-3	.	.	TRBJ2-7	CVISETTGSYEQYF	TGTGTCATCAGTGAGACCACAGGGTCCTACGAGCAGTACTTC
TRBV7-8	.	.	TRBJ2-1	CASSLERHNEQFF	TGTGCCAGCAGCTTAGAACGGCACAATGAGCAGTTCTTC
TRBV28	.	few	TRBJ2-5	CASSSAPRSQETQYF	TGTGCCAGCAGTTCGGCCCCCCGAAGCCAAGAGACCCAGTACTTC
TRBV4-2	.	.	TRBJ2-5	CASSQGGQKETQYF	TGTGCCAGCAGCCAAGGAGGCCAGAAAGAGACCCAGTACTTC
TRBV2	TRBD1	.	TRBJ1-1	CASSERTGQLNTEAFF	TGTGCCAGCAGCGAAAGAACGGGACAGCTGAACACTGAAGCTTTCTTT